What follows are 28 T cell receptor beta chains derived from one specimen sequenced in a study of blood T cell repertoires in COVID-19. The table came from immunoSEQ multiplex PCR; TCRdb's copy has only in-frame clones and leaves some out. Here the sample spans about 300,000 clones, nearly 90% being singletons. The material sequenced was PBMCs or T cells enriched from blood (not recorded which). Receptors were obtained from a woman aged 45-65 years who had been exposed to COVID-19.

The chain has TRBV9 and TRBJ2-2; 10 bases line up with TRBD2. V lost 3 bases, J lost 9 bases, and 17 bases stayed unmatched. CDR3 length: 18 residues. Germline CDR1 and CDR2: SGDLS and YYNGEE. The CDR3 sequence: CASSALAGDSPRARELFF. Written as DNA, the CDR3 is TGTGCCAGCAGCGCCCTAGCGGGGGATTCCCCCCGCGCGAGGGAGCTGTTTTTT.

This CDR3 is CASSFRLPGTLTNYGYTF. CDR3 coding DNA: TGTGCCAGCAGCTTCCGGTTACCCGGGACACTAACTAACTATGGCTACACCTTC. The chain uses TRBV14 and TRBJ1-2; maybe TRBD1 (6 bases). The CDR3 consists of 18 residues. V was clipped by 5 bases and J by 0 bases, with 22 bases between them. In germline, CDR1 is SGHDN, CDR2 FVKESK.

This clone was recorded only once. This sequence joins TRBV18 and TRBJ2-7, with TRBD2 matching 7 bases. The CDR3 totals 15 residues. The ends lost 4 bases at V and 0 bases at J; junction bases unmatched: 6. Germline CDR1 and CDR2: KGHSH and LQKENI. The CDR3 is CASSLTRGSSYEQYF. The CDR3 region has the DNA TGTGCCAGCTCACTTACCCGCGGGAGCTCCTACGAGCAGTACTTC. Drawing the rest from reference TRBV18 and TRBJ2-7, the complete variable domain is NAGVMQNPRHLVRRRGQEARLRCSPMKGHSHVYWYRQLPEEGLKFMVYLQKENIIDESGMPKERFSAEFPKEGPSILRIQQVVRGDSAAYFCASSLTRGSSYEQYFGPGTRLTVT.

The gene calls are TRBV3-1 (or the pseudogene TRBV3-2) and TRBJ2-1, with 9 bases aligning to TRBD2. The germline CDR1 and CDR2 sequences are LGHDT and YNNKEL (reference sequence). This CDR3 contains 16 residues. V was pared by 1 base and J by 9 bases, with 10 bases of the junction left unmatched. The DNA for the CDR3 is TGTGCCAGCAGCCAAGTTCCAGGGCGGGGGGGCTTTGAGCAGTTCTTC. It specifies CASSQVPGRGGFEQFF.

V is TRBV28 and J is TRBJ2-3; tentative D call: TRBD2 (6 bases). The germline V and J ends were trimmed by 5 bases and 2 bases, with 14 bases remaining between them. The CDR3 has 15 amino acids. In germline, CDR1 is MDHEN, CDR2 SYDVKM. The CDR3 loop reads CASSPGGAYTDTQYF. The CDR3 DNA follows: TGTGCCAGCAGTCCCGGGGGAGCCTACACAGATACGCAGTATTTT.

The chain uses TRBV5-8 and TRBJ2-7, with 7 bases aligning to TRBD1. Trimming at V came to 4 bases and at J to 9 bases, leaving 16 bases not matched to a gene. From germline, CDR1 is SGHTS and CDR2 YDEGEE. CDR3 length equals 15 residues. The CDR3 nucleotides read TGTGCCAGCAGCAGACAGGGCTTTGAGTCTTTAGGGCAGTACTTC. The encoded protein is CASSRQGFESLGQYF.

The genes are TRBV5-5 and TRBJ1-2, with D perhaps matching TRBD1 (6 bases). Germline CDR1 and CDR2: SGHKS and YYEKEE (reference sequence). V lost 0 bases and J lost 4, with 13 bases in between. The CDR3 sequence is 15 residues long. CDR3 bases: TGTGCCAGCAGCTTGGTTGGGGTGGACAGCTATGGCTACACCTTC. Translating it yields CASSLVGVDSYGYTF. The variable domain in full, completed from reference TRBV5-5 and TRBJ1-2, reads DAGVTQSPTHLIKTRGQQVTLRCSPISGHKSVSWYQQVLGQGPQFIFQYYEKEERGRGNFPDRFSARQFPNYSSELNVNALLLGDSALYLCASSLVGVDSYGYTFGSGTRLTVV.

CDR3 coding DNA: TGTGCCAGCAAAAGGACAGGGGCCTCCACTGAAGCTTTCTTT. It codes for CASKRTGASTEAFF. V gene TRBV2 combines with J gene TRBJ1-1; 9 bases match TRBD1. V was pared by 7 bases and J by 4 bases, with 7 bases of the junction left unmatched. Germline CDR1 is SNHLY and CDR2 is FYNNEI. The CDR3 runs 14 residues.

The chain combines TRBV4-1 with TRBJ2-5, with 13 bases matching TRBD2. The length of the CDR3 is 18 residues. Germline V lookup: CDR1 MGHRA, CDR2 YSYEKL. V lost 2 bases and J lost 5; bases outside the gene matches: 11. CDR3 coding DNA: TGCGCCAGCAGCCAACGACTAGCGGGGGGCCCCGTATTGGAGACCCAGTACTTC. Residues: CASSQRLAGGPVLETQYF.

This chain connects TRBV18 to TRBJ1-4; D remains ambiguous. The CDR3 has 16 residues. Trimming removed 0 bases from V and 0 bases from J, with 8 bases in between. CDR1 KGHSH and CDR2 LQKENI come from the germline V gene. In DNA, the CDR3 is TGTGCCAGCTCACCACCGAGTCTCGCAACTAATGAAAAACTGTTTTTT. It encodes CASSPPSLATNEKLFF.

The chain carries TRBV7-2 and TRBJ2-3; 12 bases agree with TRBD2. Germline values: CDR1 SGHTA, CDR2 FQGNSA. Unmatched junction bases numbered 6, after V lost 5 bases and J lost 9 bases. The CDR3 spans 14 residues. The CDR3 loop is CASSQTSGGWTQYF. The CDR3 DNA reads TGTGCCAGCAGCCAGACTAGCGGGGGATGGACGCAGTATTTT.

V and J are TRBV4-1 and TRBJ2-1, with 10 positions matching TRBD2. V lost 7 bases, J lost 7 bases, and 25 bases stayed unmatched. Germline lookup yields CDR1 MGHRA and CDR2 YSYEKL. The CDR3 is made up of 20 amino acids. The CDR3 sequence: CASTPYTQNLAGASGNEQFF. The DNA of the CDR3 is TGCGCCAGCACGCCATATACCCAAAACCTAGCGGGGGCATCGGGTAATGAGCAGTTCTTC.

V gene TRBV6-5 combines with J gene TRBJ2-3; 8 positions match TRBD2. V trimming: 0 bases; J trimming: 7 bases; junction bases outside the gene matches: 9. This CDR3 is built from 16 residues. The V gene's germline CDR1 is MNHEY and CDR2 SVGAGI. The CDR3 loop reads CASSYSGASGYYTQYF. CDR3 DNA: TGTGCCAGCAGTTACTCCGGTGCTAGCGGGTATTATACGCAGTATTTT.

The CDR3 DNA is TGTGCCAGCAGTTACAACCCTAGCTCCTATAATTCACCCCTCCACTTT. This gives the protein CASSYNPSSYNSPLHF. V is TRBV6-5 and J is TRBJ1-6; D is uncertain. Germline-derived CDR1 and CDR2 are MNHEY and SVGAGI. With 2 bases removed from V and 0 bases from J, the gap between germline ends came to 8 bases. CDR3 length equals 16 residues.

The chain employs TRBV20-1 and TRBJ1-1; D is perhaps TRBD1 (6 bases). Trimming pared 0 bases from V and 8 bases from J, leaving 7 bases between. This CDR3 spans 11 amino acids. Germline loops: CDR1 DFQATT, CDR2 SNEGSKA (reference sequence). The CDR3 sequence is CSARDRGEAFF. CDR3 nucleotides: TGCAGTGCTAGAGACAGGGGAGAAGCTTTCTTT.

This chain links TRBV21-1 with TRBJ2-2; TRBD2, the table's D call, lacks a check against the DNA. TRBV21-1 constitutes a pseudogene. This CDR3 spans 18 amino acids. Here the CDR3 reads CASSKQIKRGVGIGELFF. The CDR3 nucleotides are TGTGCCAGCAGCAAACAAATAAAGCGGGGCGTTGGGATCGGGGAGCTGTTTTTT.

The chain combines TRBV30 with TRBJ2-5, with 11 bases that match TRBD1. Per the germline V gene, CDR1 is GTSNPN and CDR2 is SVGIG (reference sequence). The CDR3 totals 15 residues. V lost 5 bases and J lost 2; bases outside the gene matches: 7. Here the CDR3 DNA reads TGTGCCTGGGCGGGACAGGGGGGATCTCAAGAGACCCAGTACTTC. Translated: CAWAGQGGSQETQYF.

This chain links TRBV6-5 with TRBJ2-3; the match to TRBD2 covers 7 bases. CDR1 and CDR2 (germline): MNHEY, SVGAGI. The J segment lost 2 bases and the V segment lost 6 bases, leaving 8 bases of the junction unmatched. The CDR3 totals 15 residues. CDR3 in DNA: TGTGCCAGCAGGGACCAAGCGGGGTCCACAGATACGCAGTATTTT. Its protein product is CASRDQAGSTDTQYF.

The genes are TRBV9 and TRBJ2-2; weak D call: TRBD1 (6 bases). This CDR3 comprises 15 residues. CDR1 is SGDLS, CDR2 YYNGEE, per germline. V was pared by 4 bases and J by 4 bases, with 14 bases between. As DNA, the CDR3 is TGTGCCAGCAGCCCCCCGGGACACCTCACCGGGGAGCTGTTTTTT. This translates into CASSPPGHLTGELFF.

The chain has TRBV7-9 and TRBJ2-1, with D uncertain. CDR1 and CDR2 (germline): SEHNR, FQNEAQ (reference sequence). V dropped 5 bases and J dropped 4 bases, with 12 bases sitting between them. CDR3 length: 14 residues. Here the CDR3 DNA reads TGTGCCAGCAGCCCGCTCCCGGTGTACAATGAGCAGTTCTTC. Its translation: CASSPLPVYNEQFF.

In DNA, the CDR3 is TGTGCCAGCAGCTTAACCCAGGGTTGGGAGCAGTTCTTC. Translation gives CASSLTQGWEQFF. This chain connects TRBV7-2 to TRBJ2-1; a possible D gene is TRBD1 (5 bases). This CDR3 comprises 13 residues. CDR1 and CDR2 (germline): SGHTA, FQGNSA. V was trimmed by 2 bases and J by 10 bases, leaving 12 bases between them.

The chain has TRBV5-1 and TRBJ1-1, with 7 bases fitting TRBD1. The CDR3 has 13 residues. Trimming took 4 bases from V and 6 from J; bases not matched to a gene: 6. Looked up from germline, CDR1 is SGHRS and CDR2 is YFSETQ. The CDR3 nucleotides are TGCGCCAGCAGCGCGTATCAGGGGGCTGAAGCTTTCTTT. This translates into CASSAYQGAEAFF.

The sample holds one count of this clone. The chain combines TRBV5-8 with TRBJ2-3; 7 positions agree with TRBD1. The germline CDR1 and CDR2 sequences are SGHTS and YDEGEE. Trimming took 2 bases from V and 3 from J; bases not matched to a gene: 6. This CDR3 has 15 amino acids. The CDR3 is CASSLVGGATDTQYF. In DNA, the CDR3 is TGTGCCAGCAGCTTAGTAGGGGGCGCGACAGATACGCAGTATTTT. Looking up the rest from reference TRBV5-8 and TRBJ2-3 gives the full variable domain: EAGVTQSPTHLIKTRGQQATLRCSPISGHTSVYWYQQALGLGLQFLLWYDEGEERNRGNFPPRFSGRQFPNYSSELNVNALELEDSALYLCASSLVGGATDTQYFGPGTRLTVL.

The rearrangement uses TRBV3-1 (or the pseudogene TRBV3-2) and TRBJ2-2; TRBD1 might be the D (6 bases). The germline V gene encodes CDR1 LGHDT and CDR2 YNNKEL (reference sequence). V lost 3 bases to trimming and J lost 1 base, with 6 bases between them. CDR3 length: 14 amino acids. The CDR3 DNA is TGTGCCAGCAGCCAGACAGGGAACACCGGGGAGCTGTTTTTT. It codes for CASSQTGNTGELFF.

The CDR3 is CASSGWTGANYGYTF. The CDR3 nucleotides read TGTGCCAGCAGTGGGTGGACAGGGGCTAACTATGGCTACACCTTC. The chain recombines TRBV25-1 with TRBJ1-2; 9 bases are shared with TRBD1. The CDR3 sequence is 15 residues long. J lost 0 bases, V lost 4 bases, and 3 bases had no gene match. The germline CDR1 and CDR2 sequences are MGHDK and SYGVNS.

The rearrangement uses TRBV7-2 and TRBJ2-3; D may be TRBD2 (5 bases). Germline V gene data show CDR1 as SGHTA and CDR2 as FQGNSA. Trimming took off 5 bases at V and 3 bases at J, with 15 bases between the two ends. This CDR3 region has 15 residues. CDR3 DNA sequence: TGTGCCAGCAGCCCTAAGCGGCGGGCGACAGATACGCAGTATTTT. It is translated as CASSPKRRATDTQYF.

This clone was detected many times. The genes are TRBV19 and TRBJ2-5; perhaps TRBD2 as D (5 bases). V was trimmed by 5 bases and J by 2 bases, leaving 15 bases between them. The CDR3 has 15 amino acids. The germline V gene encodes CDR1 LNHDA and CDR2 SQIVND (reference sequence). This CDR3 is CASSALLGVQETQYF. CDR3 coding DNA: TGTGCCAGTAGTGCTTTACTCGGGGTACAAGAGACCCAGTACTTC.

The sample holds one count of this clone. This chain connects TRBV20-1 to TRBJ2-5; 7 positions agree with TRBD1. The ends lost 3 bases at V and 3 bases at J; junction bases unmatched: 4. Germline CDR1 reads DFQATT; CDR2 reads SNEGSKA (reference sequence). The CDR3 length is 13 residues. The DNA for the CDR3 is TGCAGTGCTAGTTTTGGGACAGAAGAGACCCAGTACTTC. Its translation is CSASFGTEETQYF.